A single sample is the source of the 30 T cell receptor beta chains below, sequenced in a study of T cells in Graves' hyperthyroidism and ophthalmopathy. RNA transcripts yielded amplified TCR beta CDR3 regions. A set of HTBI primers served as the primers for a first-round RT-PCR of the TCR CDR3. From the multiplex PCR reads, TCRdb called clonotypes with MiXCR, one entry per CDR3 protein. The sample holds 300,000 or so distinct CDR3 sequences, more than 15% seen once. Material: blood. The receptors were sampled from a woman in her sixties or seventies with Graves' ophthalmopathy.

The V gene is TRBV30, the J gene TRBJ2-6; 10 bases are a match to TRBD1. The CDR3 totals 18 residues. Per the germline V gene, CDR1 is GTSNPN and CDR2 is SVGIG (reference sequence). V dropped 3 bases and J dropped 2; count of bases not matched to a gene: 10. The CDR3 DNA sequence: TGTGCCTGGAGCGCCGGGACAGGGGCTCTGACTGGGGCCAACGTCCTGACTTTC. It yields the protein CAWSAGTGALTGANVLTF.

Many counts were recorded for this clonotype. CDR3 nucleotide sequence: TGTGCCAGCAGCTTATTCGGGACAGGGCGTTTTGAGCGATATGAGCAGTTCTTC. Translation gives CASSLFGTGRFERYEQFF. The V gene is TRBV7-3, the J gene TRBJ2-1; 9 nucleotides align to TRBD1. The CDR3 contains 18 residues. Germline CDR1 is SGHTA and CDR2 is FQGTGA. V dropped 2 bases and J dropped 8; count of bases not matched to a gene: 16.

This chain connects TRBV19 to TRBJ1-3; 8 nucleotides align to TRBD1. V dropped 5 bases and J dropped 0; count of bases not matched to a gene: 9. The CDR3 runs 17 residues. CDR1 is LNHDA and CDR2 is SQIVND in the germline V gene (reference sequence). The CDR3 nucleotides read TGTGCCAGTAGTGTGCGGACAGGGCCACACTCTGGAAACACCATATATTTT. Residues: CASSVRTGPHSGNTIYF. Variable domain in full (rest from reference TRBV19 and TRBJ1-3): DGGITQSPKYLFRKEGQNVTLSCEQNLNHDAMYWYRQDPGQGLRLIYYSQIVNDFQKGDIAEGYSVSREKKESFPLTVTSAQKNPTAFYLCASSVRTGPHSGNTIYFGEGSWLTVV.

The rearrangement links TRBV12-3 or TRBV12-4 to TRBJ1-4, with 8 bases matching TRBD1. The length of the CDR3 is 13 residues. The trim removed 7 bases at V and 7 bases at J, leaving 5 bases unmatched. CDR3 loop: CASTQGAGEKLFF. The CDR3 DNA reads TGTGCCAGCACCCAGGGGGCGGGTGAAAAACTGTTTTTT.

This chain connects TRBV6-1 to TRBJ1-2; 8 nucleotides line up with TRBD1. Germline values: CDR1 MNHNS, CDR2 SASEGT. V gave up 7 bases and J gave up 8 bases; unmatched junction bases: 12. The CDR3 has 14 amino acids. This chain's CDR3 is CASTETGQAGGYTF. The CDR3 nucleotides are TGTGCCAGCACCGAAACGGGACAGGCGGGGGGCTACACCTTC.

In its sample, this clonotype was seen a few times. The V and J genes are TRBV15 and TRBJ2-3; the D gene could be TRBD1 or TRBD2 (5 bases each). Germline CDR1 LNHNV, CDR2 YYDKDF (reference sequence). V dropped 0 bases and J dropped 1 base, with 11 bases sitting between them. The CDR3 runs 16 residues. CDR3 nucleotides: TGTGCCACCAGCAGAGATCTCGGGGCTGGCACAGATACGCAGTATTTT. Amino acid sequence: CATSRDLGAGTDTQYF.

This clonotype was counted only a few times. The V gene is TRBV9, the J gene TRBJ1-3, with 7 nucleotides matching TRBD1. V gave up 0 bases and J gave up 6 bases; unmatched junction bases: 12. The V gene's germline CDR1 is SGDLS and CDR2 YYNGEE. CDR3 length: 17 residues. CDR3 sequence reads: CASSVAPGARGENTIYF. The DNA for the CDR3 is TGTGCCAGCAGCGTAGCCCCCGGGGCCAGGGGGGAAAACACCATATATTTT.

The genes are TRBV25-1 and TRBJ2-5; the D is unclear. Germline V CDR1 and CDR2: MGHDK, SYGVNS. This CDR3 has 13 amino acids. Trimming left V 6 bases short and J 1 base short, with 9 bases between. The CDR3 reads CASRGYGQETQYF. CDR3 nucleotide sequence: TGTGCCAGCAGGGGGTATGGCCAAGAGACCCAGTACTTC.

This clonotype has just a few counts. For the CDR3, the DNA is TGTGCCAGCAGTGACTTCGACAGAGGGCCTGGAAACACCATATATTTT. Translation: CASSDFDRGPGNTIYF. V is TRBV6-1 and J is TRBJ1-3; the D gene is possibly TRBD1 (5 bases). Trimming shortened V by 3 bases and J by 2 bases, and 14 bases separated the two germline ends. Germline loops: CDR1 MNHNS, CDR2 SASEGT. The CDR3 covers 16 residues.

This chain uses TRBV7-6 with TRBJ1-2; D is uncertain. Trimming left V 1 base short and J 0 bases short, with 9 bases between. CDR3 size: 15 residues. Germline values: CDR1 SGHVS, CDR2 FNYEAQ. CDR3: CASSLGRKPNYGYTF. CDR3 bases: TGTGCCAGCAGCTTAGGGCGGAAGCCTAACTATGGCTACACCTTC.

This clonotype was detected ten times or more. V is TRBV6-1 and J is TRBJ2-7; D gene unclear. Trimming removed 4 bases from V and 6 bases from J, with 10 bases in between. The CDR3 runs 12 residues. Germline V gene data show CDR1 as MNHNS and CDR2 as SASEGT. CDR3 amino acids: CASSGRSGEQYF. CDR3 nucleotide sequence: TGTGCCAGCAGTGGGCGGAGTGGCGAGCAGTACTTC.

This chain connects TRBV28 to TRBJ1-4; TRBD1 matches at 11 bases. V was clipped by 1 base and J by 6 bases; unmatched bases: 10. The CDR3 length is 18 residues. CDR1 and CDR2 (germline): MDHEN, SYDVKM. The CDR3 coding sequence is TGTGCCAGCAGTTTATTACCCCGGACAGGGGGCGCGTATGAAAAACTGTTTTTT. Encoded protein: CASSLLPRTGGAYEKLFF.

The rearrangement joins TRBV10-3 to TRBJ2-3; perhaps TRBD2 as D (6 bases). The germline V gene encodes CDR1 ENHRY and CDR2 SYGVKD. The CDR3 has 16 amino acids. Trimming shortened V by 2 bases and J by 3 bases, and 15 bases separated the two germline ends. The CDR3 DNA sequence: TGTGCCATCAGTGAGGCAGAGTTTGGGGGGACAGATACGCAGTATTTT. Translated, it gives CAISEAEFGGTDTQYF.

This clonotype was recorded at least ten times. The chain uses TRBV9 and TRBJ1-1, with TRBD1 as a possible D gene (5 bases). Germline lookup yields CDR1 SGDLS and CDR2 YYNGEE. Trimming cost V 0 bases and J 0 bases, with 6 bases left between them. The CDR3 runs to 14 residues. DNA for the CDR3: TGTGCCAGCAGCGTAGCGGGGCTGAACACTGAAGCTTTCTTT. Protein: CASSVAGLNTEAFF.

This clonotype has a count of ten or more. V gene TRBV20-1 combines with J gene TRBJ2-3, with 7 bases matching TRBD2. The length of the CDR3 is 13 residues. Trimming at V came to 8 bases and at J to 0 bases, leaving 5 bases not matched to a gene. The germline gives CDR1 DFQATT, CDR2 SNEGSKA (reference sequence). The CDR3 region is CSCERDSTDTQYF. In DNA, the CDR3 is TGCAGTTGCGAGCGGGACAGCACAGATACGCAGTATTTT.

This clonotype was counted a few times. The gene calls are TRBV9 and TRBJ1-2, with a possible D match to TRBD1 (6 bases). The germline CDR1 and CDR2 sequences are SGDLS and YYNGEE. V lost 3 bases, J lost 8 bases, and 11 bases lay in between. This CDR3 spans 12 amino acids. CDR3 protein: CASSETGYGYTF. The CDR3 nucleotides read TGTGCCAGCAGCGAAACAGGGTACGGCTACACCTTC.

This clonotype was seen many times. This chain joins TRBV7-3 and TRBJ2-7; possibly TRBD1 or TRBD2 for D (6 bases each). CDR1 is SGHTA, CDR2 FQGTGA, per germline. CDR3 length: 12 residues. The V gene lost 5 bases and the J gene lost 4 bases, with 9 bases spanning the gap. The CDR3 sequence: CASSGGLYEQYF. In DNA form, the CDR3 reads TGTGCCAGCAGCGGGGGGCTATACGAGCAGTACTTC.

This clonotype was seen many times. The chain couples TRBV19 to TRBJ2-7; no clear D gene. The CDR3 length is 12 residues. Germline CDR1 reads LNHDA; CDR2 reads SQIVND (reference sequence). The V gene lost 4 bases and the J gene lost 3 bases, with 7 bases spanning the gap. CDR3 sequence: CASSKDGYEQYF. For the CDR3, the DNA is TGTGCCAGTAGTAAGGACGGCTACGAGCAGTACTTC.

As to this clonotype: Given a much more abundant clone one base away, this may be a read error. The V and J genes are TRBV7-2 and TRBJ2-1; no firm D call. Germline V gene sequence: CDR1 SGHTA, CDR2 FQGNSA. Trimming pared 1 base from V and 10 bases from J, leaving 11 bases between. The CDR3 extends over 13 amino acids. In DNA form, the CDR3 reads TGTGCCAGCAGCTTAGATGTCTCCTACGAGCAGTTCTTC. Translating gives CASSLDVSYEQFF.

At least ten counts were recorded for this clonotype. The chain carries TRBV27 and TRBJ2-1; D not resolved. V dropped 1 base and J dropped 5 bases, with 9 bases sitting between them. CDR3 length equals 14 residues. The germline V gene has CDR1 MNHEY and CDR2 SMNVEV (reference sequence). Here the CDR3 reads CASSLYETHNEQFF. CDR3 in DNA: TGTGCCAGCAGTTTATACGAGACCCACAATGAGCAGTTCTTC.

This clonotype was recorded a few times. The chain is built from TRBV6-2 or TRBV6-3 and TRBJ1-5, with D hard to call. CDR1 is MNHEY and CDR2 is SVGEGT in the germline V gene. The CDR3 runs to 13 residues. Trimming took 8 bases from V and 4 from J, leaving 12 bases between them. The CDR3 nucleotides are TGTGCCAGCGAACCGACCGAGAATCAGCCCCAGCATTTT. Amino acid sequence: CASEPTENQPQHF.

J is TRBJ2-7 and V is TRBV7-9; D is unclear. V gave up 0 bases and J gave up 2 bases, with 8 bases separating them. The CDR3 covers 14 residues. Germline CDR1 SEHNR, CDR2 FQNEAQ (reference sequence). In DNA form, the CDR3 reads TGTGCCAGCAGCTTAGCCAGGACCCCCTACGAGCAGTACTTC. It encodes CASSLARTPYEQYF.

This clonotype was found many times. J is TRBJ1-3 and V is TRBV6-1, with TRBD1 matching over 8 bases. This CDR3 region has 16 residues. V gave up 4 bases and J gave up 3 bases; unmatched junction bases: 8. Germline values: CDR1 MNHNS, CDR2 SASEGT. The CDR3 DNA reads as TGTGCCAGCAGTGTGATGGGACAGGACCTTGGAAACACCATATATTTT. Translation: CASSVMGQDLGNTIYF.

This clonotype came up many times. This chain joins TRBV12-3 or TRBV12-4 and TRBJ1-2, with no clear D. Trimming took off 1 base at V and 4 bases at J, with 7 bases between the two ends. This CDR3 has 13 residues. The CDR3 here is CASSLGPLYGYTF. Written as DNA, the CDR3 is TGTGCCAGCAGTTTAGGGCCCCTCTATGGCTACACCTTC.

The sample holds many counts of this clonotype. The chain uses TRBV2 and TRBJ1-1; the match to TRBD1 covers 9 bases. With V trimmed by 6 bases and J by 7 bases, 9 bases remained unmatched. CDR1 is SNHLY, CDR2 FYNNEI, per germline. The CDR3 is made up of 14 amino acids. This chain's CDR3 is CASRKETGGGEAFF. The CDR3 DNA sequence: TGTGCCAGCAGGAAAGAAACAGGGGGCGGTGAAGCTTTCTTT.

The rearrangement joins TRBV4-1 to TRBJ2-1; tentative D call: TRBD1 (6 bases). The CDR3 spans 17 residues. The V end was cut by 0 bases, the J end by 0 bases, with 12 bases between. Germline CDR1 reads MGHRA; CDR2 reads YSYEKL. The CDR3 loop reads CASSQEGAQGSYNEQFF. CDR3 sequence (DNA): TGCGCCAGCAGCCAAGAAGGGGCACAGGGCTCCTACAATGAGCAGTTCTTC.

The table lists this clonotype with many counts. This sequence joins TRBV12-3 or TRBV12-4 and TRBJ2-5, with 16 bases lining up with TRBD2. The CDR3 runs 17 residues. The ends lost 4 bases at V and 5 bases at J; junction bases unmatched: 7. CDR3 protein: CASSSGLAGGSRETQYF. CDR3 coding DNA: TGTGCCAGCAGTTCGGGACTAGCGGGAGGGTCGCGCGAGACCCAGTACTTC.

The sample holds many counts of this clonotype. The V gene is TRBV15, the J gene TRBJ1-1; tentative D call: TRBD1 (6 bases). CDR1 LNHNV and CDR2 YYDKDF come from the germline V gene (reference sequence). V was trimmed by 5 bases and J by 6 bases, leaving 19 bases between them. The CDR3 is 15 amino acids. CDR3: CATSLEQGMFAEAFF. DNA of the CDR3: TGTGCCACCAGCTTAGAACAGGGTATGTTCGCTGAAGCTTTCTTT.

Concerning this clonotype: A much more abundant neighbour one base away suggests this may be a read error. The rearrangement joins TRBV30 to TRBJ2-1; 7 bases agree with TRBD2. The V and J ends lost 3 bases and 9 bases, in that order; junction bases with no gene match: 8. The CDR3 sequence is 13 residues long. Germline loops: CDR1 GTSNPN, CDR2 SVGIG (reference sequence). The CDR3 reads CAWSMRGFGEQFF. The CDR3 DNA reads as TGTGCCTGGAGCATGCGGGGGTTCGGTGAGCAGTTCTTC.

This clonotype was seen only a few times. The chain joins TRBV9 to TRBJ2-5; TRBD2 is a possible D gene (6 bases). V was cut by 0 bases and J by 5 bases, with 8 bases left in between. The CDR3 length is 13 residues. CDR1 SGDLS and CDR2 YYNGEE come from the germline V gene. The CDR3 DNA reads TGTGCCAGCAGCGTAGCACTAGCTGAGACCCAGTACTTC. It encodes CASSVALAETQYF.